Following are 4 T cell receptor beta chains from one sample sequenced in a study of human T cells and chemical hapten exposure. TCRdb re-analysed the RACE reads in MiXCR, keeping a single row per CDR3 protein. The profile shows fewer than 80,000 distinct CDR3 sequences, approximately 10% of them singletons. Indicated time point: patch test 3, about 24 weeks after DPC sensitization. Treatment reported: therapeutic diphenylcyclopropenone sensitization with weekly scalp DPC. Sequencing was performed on whole blood, taken in connection with sensitization to the hapten diphenylcyclopropenone (DPC). The origin of the receptors is a woman aged 30 to 39 with alopecia areata. Some clones in this sample may be carry-over from other donors' samples.

This clonotype was found a few times. The V call is TRBV7-9, the J call TRBJ2-2; unclear D gene. V lost 10 bases, J lost 0 bases, and 6 bases lay in between. The germline gives CDR1 SEHNR, CDR2 FQNEAQ (reference sequence). The CDR3 totals 12 residues. The CDR3: CATRSNTGELFF. The DNA for the CDR3 is TGTGCCACTAGATCGAACACCGGGGAGCTGTTTTTT.

This clonotype was counted ten times or more. J is TRBJ1-4 and V is TRBV20-1, with D possibly TRBD1 on 5 matching bases. Germline V gives CDR1 DFQATT, CDR2 SNEGSKA (reference sequence). V was cut by 6 bases and J by 9 bases, with 14 bases left in between. The CDR3 consists of 12 residues. CDR3 sequence: CSAPGPHKKLFF. The DNA for the CDR3 is TGCAGTGCCCCGGGACCGCACAAAAAACTGTTTTTT.

This clonotype was observed a handful of times. The chain joins TRBV7-8 to TRBJ2-7, with TRBD2 identical over 10 bases. The CDR3 sequence is 14 residues long. The J segment lost 3 bases and the V segment lost 1 base, leaving 0 bases of the junction unmatched. Germline V gene data show CDR1 as SGHVS and CDR2 as FQNEAQ. The CDR3 DNA follows: TGTGCCAGCAGCTTAGGACTAGCGGGCTACGAGCAGTACTTC. The encoded protein is CASSLGLAGYEQYF. Complete variable domain (other parts from reference TRBV7-8 and TRBJ2-7): GAGVSQSPRYKVAKRGQDVALRCDPISGHVSLFWYQQALGQGPEFLTYFQNEAQLDKSGLPSDRFFAERPEGSVSTLKIQRTQQEDSAVYLCASSLGLAGYEQYFGPGTRLTVT.

V usage is TRBV5-8 and J usage is TRBJ2-7, with TRBD1 matching 9 bases. This CDR3 has 15 amino acids. The V gene's germline CDR1 is SGHTS and CDR2 YDEGEE. The ends lost 3 bases at V and 2 bases at J; junction bases unmatched: 6. The CDR3 sequence is CASSSGTGLTYEQYF. The CDR3, as DNA: TGTGCCAGCAGCTCCGGGACAGGGCTGACCTACGAGCAGTACTTC.